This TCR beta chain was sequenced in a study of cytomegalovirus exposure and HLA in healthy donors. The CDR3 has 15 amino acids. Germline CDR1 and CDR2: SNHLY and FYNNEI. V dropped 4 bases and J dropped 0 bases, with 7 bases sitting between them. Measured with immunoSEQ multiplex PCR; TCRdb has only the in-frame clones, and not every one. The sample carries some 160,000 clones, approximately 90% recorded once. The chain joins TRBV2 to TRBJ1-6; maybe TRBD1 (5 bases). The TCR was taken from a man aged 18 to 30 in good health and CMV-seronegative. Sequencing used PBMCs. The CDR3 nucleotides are TGTGCCAGCAGTGTTCAGGGCTCCTATAATTCACCCCTCCACTTT. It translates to CASSVQGSYNSPLHF.